What follows are 9 T cell receptor beta chains derived from one specimen sequenced in a study of blood T cell repertoires in COVID-19. Profiling relied on immunoSEQ multiplex PCR, and the TCRdb table lists in-frame clones only, not all of them. The data contain fewer than 80,000 clones, about nine tenths of them singletons. The sample comprised peripheral blood. Every receptor here comes from a man younger than 45 with acute or convalescent COVID-19.

The chain carries TRBV5-5 and TRBJ2-3, with 9 bases matching TRBD1. The trim removed 4 bases at V and 3 bases at J, leaving 9 bases unmatched. This CDR3 contains 16 residues. Germline V lookup: CDR1 SGHKS, CDR2 YYEKEE (reference sequence). CDR3 sequence: CASSMRHRGQTDTQYF. The CDR3 DNA reads as TGTGCCAGCAGCATGCGCCACAGGGGGCAGACAGATACGCAGTATTTT.

This chain uses TRBV2 with TRBJ1-4; the match to TRBD1 covers 7 bases. J lost 7 bases, V lost 5 bases, and 10 bases had no gene match. This CDR3 has 15 amino acids. Germline V gene lookup returns CDR1 SNHLY and CDR2 FYNNEI. In nucleotides, the CDR3 is TGTGCCAGCAGTTTCGAGGGGGCGCGGGGTGAAAAACTGTTTTTT. Translation: CASSFEGARGEKLFF.

The rearrangement uses TRBV27 and TRBJ1-1; possibly TRBD1 for D (5 bases). Germline-derived CDR1 and CDR2 are MNHEY and SMNVEV (reference sequence). V lost 4 bases to trimming and J lost 7 bases, with 13 bases between them. The CDR3 has 13 residues. Written as DNA, the CDR3 is TGTGCCAGCAGTTCAGGACACGCTTATGAAGCTTTCTTT. It codes for CASSSGHAYEAFF.

The rearrangement joins TRBV12-3 or TRBV12-4 to TRBJ2-3, with D maybe TRBD2 (5 bases). There are 13 residues in the CDR3. Trimming stripped 5 bases from V and 5 bases from J, with 11 bases between. In nucleotides, the CDR3 is TGTGCCAGCAGTATTTCGGGGAAAGATACGCAGTATTTT. Translation gives CASSISGKDTQYF.

The CDR3 nucleotides are TGTGCCAGCAGCCTACCGACTAGCGGGACGGGGAATGAGCAGTTCTTC. Amino acids: CASSLPTSGTGNEQFF. The genes are TRBV7-9 and TRBJ2-1; TRBD2 aligns across 11 bases. Germline V gives CDR1 SEHNR, CDR2 FQNEAQ (reference sequence). Losses at the gene ends were 5 bases for V and 7 bases for J; bases not matched to a gene: 10. The CDR3 covers 16 residues.

There are a few counts of this clone. The genes are TRBV25-1 and TRBJ1-1; D is perhaps TRBD1 (5 bases). Trimming took off 6 bases at V and 1 base at J, with 12 bases between the two ends. This CDR3 is 14 amino acids long. Germline V gene sequence: CDR1 MGHDK, CDR2 SYGVNS. CDR3 nucleotide sequence: TGTGCCAGCAGGCCCGGGGGGGGGAACACTGAAGCTTTCTTT. Amino acids: CASRPGGGNTEAFF.

The chain uses TRBV5-1 and TRBJ2-5; D may be TRBD1 (6 bases). The V gene lost 0 bases and the J gene lost 4 bases, with 13 bases spanning the gap. Looked up from germline, CDR1 is SGHRS and CDR2 is YFSETQ. The CDR3 is made up of 15 amino acids. CDR3 sequence (DNA): TGCGCCAGCAGCTTGGCCCAGGGGATGGCAGAGACCCAGTACTTC. Translated: CASSLAQGMAETQYF.

The chain couples TRBV6-5 to TRBJ2-3, with 7 positions matching TRBD2. The CDR3 contains 14 residues. The junction had 10 bases not matched to a gene; V was cut back by 6 bases and J by 7 bases. CDR1 MNHEY and CDR2 SVGAGI come from the germline V gene. This CDR3 is CASSLEEGGNTQYF. The CDR3 DNA is TGTGCCAGCAGCCTCGAGGAGGGAGGGAATACGCAGTATTTT.

The chain carries TRBV11-2 and TRBJ1-6; D unresolved. Trimming left V 5 bases short and J 14 bases short, with 19 bases between. The CDR3 has 14 amino acids. Germline assignment: CDR1 SGHAT and CDR2 FQNNGV. The CDR3 DNA follows: TGTGCCAGCAGCCGCGGGATTCTGAGTTGGACCCTCCACTTT. Amino acid sequence: CASSRGILSWTLHF.